Described below is a single T cell receptor (beta chain) sequence and its context. A second roughly 6 to 11 cycle PCR used barcoded and J-beta primers. Each cDNA molecule carried a tag from a template-switch adaptor that contained 12 random nucleotides. From the 5' RACE reads, TCRdb called clonotypes with MiXCR, one entry per CDR3 protein. This sample has some 1.4 million distinct CDR3 sequences; 42% occur once, and the top ten carry around 8%. CDR1 is MNHEY and CDR2 is SMNVEV in the germline V gene (reference sequence). V dropped 6 bases and J dropped 5; count of bases not matched to a gene: 9. This CDR3 contains 16 residues. Isolation yielded PBMCs, at least 7 million per sample, in every case. The data originate from a study of blood T cells in healthy people across ages.

The TCR comes from a woman between 18 and 30 years old in good health. The sample was blood. This chain links TRBV27 with TRBJ2-3; TRBD2 agrees at 12 bases. The CDR3: CASRRTSGVQIDTQYF. The CDR3 DNA sequence: TGTGCCAGCAGACGGACTAGCGGGGTACAAATAGATACGCAGTATTTT.